This TCR beta chain comes out of a study of shared clonotypes between healthy human individuals. Germline V CDR1 and CDR2: SGDLS, YYNGEE. The V end lost 4 bases, the J end lost 0 bases, and 14 bases lay between the germline ends. The CDR3 has 16 amino acids. A note on this clone: Its antigen is undetermined.

In the sorted-subset replicate PCRs, around 200 ng DNA, tens of thousands of T cell genomes, was used. Sequencing used immunoSEQ multiplex PCR; TCRdb keeps in-frame clones, though not all of them. The sample holds some 2.3 million clones; over 85% are singletons and the top ten take about 0.39%. The donors, all of them Caucasian adults, lived in Nashville, Tennessee. A split of CD4+ cells into CD45RA+ naive and CD45RA-negative memory subsets was performed. Notes on the study in general: An anticipated effect of sequencing depth on clonotype sharing among donors was recognized.

The specimen was naive CD4+ T cells from PBMCs. The subset was: CD45RA+ positively selected. The genes are TRBV9 and TRBJ2-1; D is unclear. This receptor was identified in a man aged 18 to 29 in good health. Some clones in this sample may be carry-over from other donors' samples. The CDR3 spells CASSPPPASSYNEQFF. The CDR3 DNA reads TGTGCCAGCAGCCCGCCGCCAGCTAGCTCCTACAATGAGCAGTTCTTC. Complete variable domain (other parts from reference TRBV9 and TRBJ2-1): DSGVTQTPKHLITATGQRVTLRCSPRSGDLSVYWYQQSLDQGLQFLIQYYNGEERAKGNILERFSAQQFPDLHSELNLSSLELGDSALYFCASSPPPASSYNEQFFGPGTRLTVL.